What follows describes a single T cell receptor beta chain. Its antigen is unknown. CD4+ T cells from unexposed donors were obtained before the COVID-19 pandemic (2011-2018). Naive and memory CD4+ T cells came from enriched cryopreserved PBMCs. This entry is derived from a study of CD4 T cells in relation to SARS-CoV-2 and coronaviruses. The repertoire was sequenced with immunoSEQ multiplex PCR; TCRdb's copy has only in-frame clones and lacks some. The table lists some 69,000 clones, 94% of them singletons. CDR1 SGHRS and CDR2 YFSETQ come from the germline V gene. This CDR3 has 14 residues. Trimming at V came to 4 bases and at J to 2 bases, leaving 4 bases not matched to a gene. Study-level points and caveats: SARS-CoV-2-driven expansion was significantly weaker in crossreactive than monoreactive clones.

The sequenced sample was naive CD4+ T cells from PBMCs. Subset given: naive CD4+ T cells isolated by negative enrichment. This TCR came from a human donor in good health. V gene TRBV5-1 combines with J gene TRBJ2-5; TRBD1 aligns across 8 bases. CDR3 protein: CASSPGQGQETQYF. The CDR3 DNA is TGCGCCAGCAGCCCAGGACAGGGACAAGAGACCCAGTACTTC. Full variable domain (rest looked up from reference TRBV5-1 and TRBJ2-5): KAGVTQTPRYLIKTRGQQVTLSCSPISGHRSVSWYQQTPGQGLQFLFEYFSETQRNKGNFPGRFSGRQFSNSRSEMNVSTLELGDSALYLCASSPGQGQETQYFGPGTRLLVL.